The 31 T cell receptor beta chains below all came from one sample that was sequenced in a study of spatial heterogeneity in lung cancer. One entry per CDR3 protein, called by TCRdb with MiXCR from the 5' RACE reads. This table holds tens of thousands of distinct CDR3 sequences, 4.8% found once. Antigen specificity for these receptors is unknown. Study-wide points: Counts of expanded alpha and beta TCRs within tumors tracked the tumor nonsynonymous mutation count.

Time point: sample taken at primary tumor resection. Sequencing was performed on lung tumor tissue, taken at surgery. These receptors all stem from a male donor with early-stage non-small cell lung cancer.

This clonotype was counted a few times. CDR3 protein: CASSSRGDISTEAFF. The CDR3 coding sequence is TGCGCCAGCAGCTCAAGAGGGGATATAAGCACTGAAGCTTTCTTT. This chain connects TRBV5-1 to TRBJ1-1; D may be TRBD1 (5 bases). CDR1 and CDR2 (germline): SGHRS, YFSETQ. The CDR3 is 15 amino acids. The germline V and J ends were trimmed by 3 bases and 4 bases, with 16 bases remaining between them.

This clonotype was seen repeatedly, ten times or more. This chain uses TRBV27 with TRBJ2-7; a possible D gene is TRBD1 (6 bases). Trimming took off 3 bases at V and 2 bases at J, with 11 bases between the two ends. CDR1 MNHEY and CDR2 SMNVEV come from the germline V gene (reference sequence). The CDR3 spans 14 residues. The CDR3 coding sequence is TGTGCCAGCAGTTTCGGCAGGGGACCCTACGAGCAGTACTTC. This encodes CASSFGRGPYEQYF.

This clonotype has ten or more counts. The V call is TRBV7-2, the J call TRBJ2-7; 7 bases match TRBD2. Germline V gene data show CDR1 as SGHTA and CDR2 as FQGNSA. This CDR3 is built from 14 residues. The ends lost 3 bases at V and 2 bases at J; junction bases unmatched: 4. The CDR3 protein is CASSLSSGPYEQYF. The DNA of the CDR3 is TGTGCCAGCAGCTTGTCTAGCGGTCCCTACGAGCAGTACTTC.

This chain connects TRBV20-1 to TRBJ2-5; possibly TRBD1 or TRBD2 for D (5 bases each). Trimming took off 0 bases at V and 1 base at J, with 6 bases between the two ends. The CDR3 runs 13 residues. Per germline, CDR1 DFQATT and CDR2 SNEGSKA (reference sequence). The CDR3 reads CSARDGGQETQYF. The CDR3 DNA sequence: TGCAGTGCTAGAGATGGGGGCCAAGAGACCCAGTACTTC.

In its sample, this clonotype was seen many times. V usage is TRBV14 and J usage is TRBJ2-5, with a tentative D call TRBD1 (6 bases). The germline V and J ends were trimmed by 0 bases and 2 bases, with 13 bases remaining between them. CDR1 and CDR2 (germline): SGHDN, FVKESK. This CDR3 comprises 16 residues. CDR3 in amino acids: CASSQERGTLQETQYF. As DNA, the CDR3 is TGTGCCAGCAGCCAAGAAAGGGGGACATTACAAGAGACCCAGTACTTC.

This clonotype was seen at least ten times. The chain couples TRBV6-5 to TRBJ2-4, with 10 positions matching TRBD1. The CDR3 consists of 15 residues. The ends lost 6 bases at V and 10 bases at J; junction bases unmatched: 12. CDR1 and CDR2 (germline): MNHEY, SVGAGI. CDR3 bases: TGTGCCAGCAGCAGACAGGGGGCCTATGCAGGAATTCAGTACTTC. This codes for CASSRQGAYAGIQYF.

Sample share makes this clonotype medium-sized (0.01 to 0.1%). The chain recombines TRBV6-2 or TRBV6-3 with TRBJ2-7; D unresolved. Germline V gene sequence: CDR1 MNHEY, CDR2 SVGEGT. V lost 4 bases and J 12 bases, leaving 16 bases between the germline ends. This CDR3 is built from 12 residues. DNA for the CDR3: TGTGCCAGCAGTTTGTCCTCACTGGAGTGGTACTTC. Translating gives CASSLSSLEWYF.

Comments on this clonotype: Given a much more abundant clone one base away, this may be a read error. Because it lacks the conserved phenylalanine or tryptophan at the end, this CDR3 is likely a read error. V is TRBV5-1 and J is TRBJ2-1; D not resolved. V shed 5 bases and J shed 1 base, with 10 bases lying between them. The CDR3 length is 14 residues. Germline values: CDR1 SGHRS, CDR2 YFSETQ. The CDR3 region has the DNA TGCGCCAGCAGTATAATGGAGTCCTACAATGAGCAGTTCTAC. Translation gives CASSIMESYNEQFY.

This clonotype was detected many times. The chain is built from TRBV7-8 and TRBJ1-1; D is perhaps TRBD1 (6 bases). Germline assignment: CDR1 SGHVS and CDR2 FQNEAQ. CDR3 size: 13 residues. Trimming cost V 3 bases and J 6 bases, with 11 bases left between them. CDR3 protein: CASSLGPGAEAFF. As DNA, the CDR3 is TGTGCCAGCAGCTTGGGACCAGGGGCTGAAGCTTTCTTT. Combining the CDR3 with reference TRBV7-8 and TRBJ1-1 gives the whole variable domain GAGVSQSPRYKVAKRGQDVALRCDPISGHVSLFWYQQALGQGPEFLTYFQNEAQLDKSGLPSDRFFAERPEGSVSTLKIQRTQQEDSAVYLCASSLGPGAEAFFGQGTRLTVV.

This clonotype occurred many times. The rearrangement links TRBV5-8 to TRBJ1-2; tentative D call: TRBD1 (6 bases). Trimming took off 2 bases at V and 7 bases at J, with 12 bases between the two ends. The germline V gene encodes CDR1 SGHTS and CDR2 YDEGEE. CDR3 length: 13 residues. The CDR3 DNA sequence: TGTGCCAGCAGCTTATGGACAGACGGTGGCTACACCTTC. Translation gives CASSLWTDGGYTF.

This clonotype was counted at least ten times. The chain employs TRBV20-1 and TRBJ2-6; D gene uncertain. Germline lookup yields CDR1 DFQATT and CDR2 SNEGSKA (reference sequence). This CDR3 is 13 amino acids long. With 2 bases removed from V and 4 bases from J, the gap between germline ends came to 6 bases. CDR3 sequence reads: CSARSVGANVLTF. The CDR3 DNA reads TGCAGTGCTAGAAGTGTCGGGGCCAACGTCCTGACTTTC.

This clonotype has a count of ten or more. The chain combines TRBV10-3 with TRBJ2-3, with TRBD1 identical over 10 bases. CDR3 length: 11 residues. Trimming cost V 6 bases and J 11 bases; bases outside gene matches: 2. Germline V lookup: CDR1 ENHRY, CDR2 SYGVKD. CDR3: CAIRGTGVQYF. The CDR3 DNA sequence: TGTGCCATCAGGGGGACAGGGGTGCAGTATTTT.

This clonotype was found many times. This chain links TRBV4-2 with TRBJ1-1; no clear D. Germline V gene data show CDR1 as LGHNA and CDR2 as YNFKEQ. Trimming took off 4 bases at V and 7 bases at J, with 10 bases between the two ends. The CDR3 contains 12 residues. CDR3: CASSLIESEAFF. As DNA, the CDR3 is TGTGCCAGCAGCCTCATTGAGAGTGAAGCTTTCTTT.

This clonotype was picked up many times. This chain connects TRBV5-6 to TRBJ2-1; D perhaps matches TRBD2 (5 bases). The CDR3 totals 12 residues. CDR1 is SGHDT, CDR2 YYEEEE, per germline. Trimming took 2 bases from V and 10 from J, leaving 10 bases between them. The CDR3 spells CASSFNWEEQFF. DNA for the CDR3: TGTGCCAGCAGCTTTAATTGGGAGGAGCAGTTCTTC.

This clonotype has at least ten counts. This chain joins TRBV24-1 and TRBJ2-1; 8 bases align to TRBD1. The germline gives CDR1 KGHDR, CDR2 SFDVKD. V shed 0 bases and J 6 bases; nucleotides not matched to a gene: 3. The CDR3 is 15 residues long. The CDR3 loop is CATSDLGQGVNEQFF. The CDR3 nucleotides are TGTGCCACCAGTGATTTGGGACAGGGAGTCAATGAGCAGTTCTTC.

The table lists this clonotype with many counts. The V call is TRBV10-3, the J call TRBJ1-5, with D perhaps matching TRBD1 (6 bases). Trimming shortened V by 2 bases and J by 7 bases, and 15 bases separated the two germline ends. Germline CDR1 reads ENHRY; CDR2 reads SYGVKD. The CDR3 runs to 15 residues. The CDR3 DNA reads as TGTGCCATCAGTGAGGCGTTAGAGGGGGGACAGCCCCAGCATTTT. Its translation: CAISEALEGGQPQHF.

This clonotype has a count of ten or more. The gene calls are TRBV7-6 and TRBJ2-7; 7 nucleotides line up with TRBD1. CDR3 size: 14 residues. The germline CDR1 and CDR2 sequences are SGHVS and FNYEAQ. Germline trimming cut 3 bases from V and 2 bases from J; bases unmatched to any gene: 4. As DNA, the CDR3 is TGTGCCAGCAGCTTGGGACAGATTCCCTACGAGCAGTACTTC. Its protein product is CASSLGQIPYEQYF.

The rearrangement joins TRBV10-1 to TRBJ2-7; D perhaps matches TRBD1 (5 bases). V was cut by 1 base and J by 2 bases, with 18 bases left in between. CDR1 WNHNN and CDR2 SYGVQD come from the germline V gene (reference sequence). The CDR3 length is 17 residues. CDR3 residues: CASSEFRSRKGPYEQYF. The DNA for the CDR3 is TGCGCCAGCAGTGAGTTTAGGAGTCGAAAGGGGCCCTACGAGCAGTACTTC.

This clonotype was detected a few times. V and J are TRBV7-9 and TRBJ2-5; 10 nucleotides agree with TRBD1. There are 15 residues in the CDR3. Germline V CDR1 and CDR2: SEHNR, FQNEAQ (reference sequence). Losses at the gene ends were 5 bases for V and 4 bases for J; bases not matched to a gene: 7. CDR3 amino acids: CASSLGGTGAETQYF. The CDR3 DNA sequence: TGTGCCAGCAGCCTAGGAGGGACAGGGGCAGAGACCCAGTACTTC.

This clonotype was observed many times. This chain uses TRBV7-2 with TRBJ2-2, with D perhaps matching TRBD2 (6 bases). The CDR3 spans 16 residues. The germline V and J ends were trimmed by 0 bases and 1 base, with 9 bases remaining between them. CDR1 SGHTA and CDR2 FQGNSA come from the germline V gene. DNA of the CDR3: TGTGCCAGCAGCTTAGCGCCCGGGGGGAACACCGGGGAGCTGTTTTTT. It codes for CASSLAPGGNTGELFF.

This clonotype was found many times. One end of the junction fails to match germline, which may point to a read error. This chain links TRBV28 with TRBJ2-7, with D unresolved. Germline lookup yields CDR1 MDHEN and CDR2 SYDVKM. The length of the CDR3 is 13 residues. Written as DNA, the CDR3 is TGTGCCAGCGGTTTGGACGGCCGCTACGAGCAGTACTTC. Encoded protein: CASGLDGRYEQYF.

In this sample, this clonotype turned up many times. The chain carries TRBV6-6 and TRBJ2-2; D remains ambiguous. Trimming left V 4 bases short and J 6 bases short, with 12 bases between. CDR1 is MNHNY, CDR2 SVGAGI, per germline (reference sequence). The CDR3 is 14 amino acids. The CDR3 DNA reads as TGTGCCAGCAGTTCCGCCTGGAGAGCCGGGGAGCTGTTTTTT. Amino acids: CASSSAWRAGELFF.

At least ten counts were recorded for this clonotype. The genes are TRBV5-5 and TRBJ1-1; no clear D gene. The V gene lost 10 bases and the J gene lost 1 base, with 17 bases spanning the gap. Looked up from germline, CDR1 is SGHKS and CDR2 is YYEKEE (reference sequence). This CDR3 region has 14 residues. The CDR3 spells CASDPRRSNTEAFF. CDR3 DNA: TGTGCCTCCGATCCAAGACGGTCGAACACTGAAGCTTTCTTT.

Many counts were recorded for this clonotype. This rearrangement joins TRBV7-2 to TRBJ2-7; TRBD2 matches at 13 bases. CDR1 is SGHTA, CDR2 FQGNSA, per germline. J gave up 3 bases and V 5 bases, and 4 bases lay outside the gene matches. This CDR3 region has 15 residues. CDR3 in DNA: TGTGCCAGCAGCCGGACTAGCGGGAGTTACTACGAGCAGTACTTC. This gives the protein CASSRTSGSYYEQYF.

This clonotype was seen ten or more times. This chain uses TRBV5-6 with TRBJ2-7; D perhaps matches TRBD1 (6 bases). The CDR3 length is 15 residues. Germline V gene data show CDR1 as SGHDT and CDR2 as YYEEEE. Trimming pared 3 bases from V and 0 bases from J, leaving 13 bases between. The CDR3 nucleotides are TGTGCCAGCAGCTACGGGCTGGGGGCCTCCTACGAGCAGTACTTC. Its protein product is CASSYGLGASYEQYF.

The V gene is TRBV30, the J gene TRBJ2-7; 7 nucleotides match TRBD2. The CDR3 covers 16 residues. Germline CDR1 GTSNPN, CDR2 SVGIG (reference sequence). V was pared by 3 bases and J by 5 bases, with 16 bases of the junction left unmatched. The CDR3 nucleotides read TGTGCCTGGAGGCACAGGCCGGGGAGGGGCCGTCACGAGCAGTACTTC. It specifies CAWRHRPGRGRHEQYF.

This clonotype was recorded at least ten times. The chain employs TRBV10-3 and TRBJ1-6; D is possibly TRBD1 (5 bases). Per germline, CDR1 ENHRY and CDR2 SYGVKD. The CDR3 is 14 amino acids. With 11 bases removed from V and 1 base from J, the gap between germline ends came to 12 bases. CDR3 loop: CAVQGGSYNSPLHF. CDR3 coding DNA: TGTGCCGTGCAGGGTGGTTCCTATAATTCACCCCTCCACTTT.

There are many counts of this clonotype. Written as DNA, the CDR3 is TGTGCCAGCAGTTTTGAGGGTTCCGCGTCCGTTGAGCAGTTCTTC. This codes for CASSFEGSASVEQFF. The gene calls are TRBV12-3 or TRBV12-4 and TRBJ2-1, with a weak D call TRBD2 (5 bases). Trimming removed 3 bases from V and 9 bases from J, with 18 bases in between. This CDR3 comprises 15 residues.

This clonotype occurred many times. The genes are TRBV9 and TRBJ2-7; D is ambiguous. Trimming shortened V by 4 bases and J by 3 bases, and 5 bases separated the two germline ends. The CDR3 totals 11 residues. CDR1 SGDLS and CDR2 YYNGEE come from the germline V gene. CDR3 protein: CASSPGYEQYF. CDR3 nucleotide sequence: TGTGCCAGCAGCCCCGGCTACGAGCAGTACTTC.

The sample holds many counts of this clonotype. The V gene is TRBV20-1, the J gene TRBJ2-5; 9 bases agree with TRBD1. Germline V gene sequence: CDR1 DFQATT, CDR2 SNEGSKA (reference sequence). The ends lost 6 bases at V and 1 base at J; junction bases unmatched: 3. This CDR3 spans 13 amino acids. The CDR3 region has the DNA TGCAGTGCGATGACAGGGGGCCAAGAGACCCAGTACTTC. Translating gives CSAMTGGQETQYF.

This clonotype was counted ten times or more. The J gene is TRBJ2-3, the V gene TRBV10-2; D is perhaps TRBD1 (6 bases). The V gene's germline CDR1 is WSHSY and CDR2 SAAADI. This CDR3 spans 14 amino acids. Trimming took off 10 bases at V and 4 bases at J, with 18 bases between the two ends. CDR3 in amino acids: CATRGRLAADTQYF. The CDR3 DNA follows: TGCGCCACCAGGGGTCGGCTAGCCGCAGATACGCAGTATTTT.